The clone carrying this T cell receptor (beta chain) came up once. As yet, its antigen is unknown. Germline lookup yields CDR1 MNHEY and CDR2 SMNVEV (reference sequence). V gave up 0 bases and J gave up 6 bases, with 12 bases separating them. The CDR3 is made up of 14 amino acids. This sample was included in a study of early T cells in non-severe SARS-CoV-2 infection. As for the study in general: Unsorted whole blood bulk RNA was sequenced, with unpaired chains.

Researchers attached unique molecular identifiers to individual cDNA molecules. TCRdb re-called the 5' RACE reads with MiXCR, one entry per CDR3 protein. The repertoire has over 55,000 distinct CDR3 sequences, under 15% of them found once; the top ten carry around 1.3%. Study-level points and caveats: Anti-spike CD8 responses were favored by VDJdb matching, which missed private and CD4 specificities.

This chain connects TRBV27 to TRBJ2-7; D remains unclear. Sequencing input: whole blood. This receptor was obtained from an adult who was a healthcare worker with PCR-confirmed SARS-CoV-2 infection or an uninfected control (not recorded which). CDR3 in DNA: TGTGCCAGCAGTTTATCAGGGCTGGTGGGCGAGCAGTACTTC. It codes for CASSLSGLVGEQYF.